Listed here is a single T cell receptor beta chain. Its antigen is currently unknown. V lost 8 bases to trimming and J lost 1 base, with 11 bases between them. In germline, CDR1 is MDHEN, CDR2 SYDVKM. CDR3 length equals 13 residues. The repertoire was sequenced with immunoSEQ multiplex PCR; TCRdb's copy has only in-frame clones and lacks some. This sample has 50,000 or so clones; around 74% occur once, and the top ten carry roughly 12%. This specimen comes from a study of PD-1 blockade in classical Hodgkin lymphoma. Described time point: cycle 4 day 1 (C4D1), after five to seven weeks of nivolumab. After autologous stem cell transplantation all patients relapsed, and prior brentuximab vedotin exposure differed between cohorts. Notes on the study in general: Patients who responded completely had about the same baseline diversity as newly diagnosed patients.

The V gene is TRBV28, the J gene TRBJ2-5; a possible D gene is TRBD1 (6 bases). The clonotype comes from a human donor with classical Hodgkin lymphoma. Sequencing used peripheral blood mononuclear cells (PBMCs), obtained before the fourth cycle of nivolumab. The CDR3 coding sequence is TGTGCCAGCGGCCCAGGGGCCCAAGAGACCCAGTACTTC. Amino acid sequence: CASGPGAQETQYF.